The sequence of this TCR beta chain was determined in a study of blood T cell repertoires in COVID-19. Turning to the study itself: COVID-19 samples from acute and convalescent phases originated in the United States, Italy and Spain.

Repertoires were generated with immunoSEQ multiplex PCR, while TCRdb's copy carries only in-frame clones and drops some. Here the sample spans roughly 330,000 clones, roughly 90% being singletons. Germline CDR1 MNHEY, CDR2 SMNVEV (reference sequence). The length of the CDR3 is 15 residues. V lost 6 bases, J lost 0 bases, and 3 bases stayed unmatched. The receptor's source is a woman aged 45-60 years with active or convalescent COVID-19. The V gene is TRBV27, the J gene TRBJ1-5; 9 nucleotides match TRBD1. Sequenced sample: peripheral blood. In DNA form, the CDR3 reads TGTGCCAGCAGCCGACAGGGGGTTAGCAATCAGCCCCAGCATTTT. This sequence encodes CASSRQGVSNQPQHF.